These 22 T cell receptor beta chains share one sample of origin, sequenced in a study of T cell repertoires in cytomegalovirus infection. TCRdb re-derived calls from the reads in MiXCR, one entry per CDR3 protein. This table has about 340,000 distinct CDR3 sequences, 25% to 30% appearing once. The antigens for these receptors are not known. Material: cultured PBMCs, obtained from culture after CMV antigen stimulation. Receptor source: a human donor in good health (CMV status not recorded). Some clones in this sample may be carry-over from other donors' samples.

The table lists this clonotype with a few counts. The chain carries TRBV24-1 and TRBJ1-5; 7 nucleotides agree with TRBD1. The CDR3 consists of 15 residues. V shed 3 bases, J shed 3 bases, and the junction held 4 bases outside the gene matches. CDR1 and CDR2 from the germline V gene are KGHDR and SFDVKD. The CDR3 nucleotides read TGTGCCACCAGTGATCCCGGGACAGACAATCAGCCCCAGCATTTT. Amino acid sequence: CATSDPGTDNQPQHF.

On this clonotype: A much larger clone lies a single base off, so this may be a read error. The chain couples TRBV6-5 to TRBJ2-1, with D possibly TRBD2 on 7 matching bases. This CDR3 has 16 amino acids. Trimming removed 6 bases at V and 6 bases at J, with 21 bases between. The germline V gene encodes CDR1 MNHEY and CDR2 SVGAGI. CDR3 in amino acids: CASSMRGLPPGNEQFF. In DNA, the CDR3 is TGTGCCAGCAGCATGCGGGGGCTACCCCCGGGCAATGAGCAGTTCTTC.

In this sample, this clonotype turned up many times. The chain carries TRBV7-2 and TRBJ2-7, with D possibly TRBD2 on 5 matching bases. CDR1 SGHTA and CDR2 FQGNSA come from the germline V gene. Trimming took off 5 bases at V and 5 bases at J, with 16 bases between the two ends. The CDR3 has 14 residues. The CDR3 is CASSPDSARDEQYF. The CDR3 nucleotides read TGTGCCAGCAGCCCCGATAGCGCGCGAGACGAGCAGTACTTC.

This clonotype turned up a few times. The chain has TRBV20-1 and TRBJ1-5; tentatively, D is TRBD1 (5 bases). Germline loops: CDR1 DFQATT, CDR2 SNEGSKA (reference sequence). Trimming removed 6 bases at V and 2 bases at J, with 14 bases between. The length of the CDR3 is 14 residues. CDR3 coding DNA: TGCAGTGCCCCGGCGGGGGGTGGCAATCAGCCCCAGCATTTT. Protein sequence: CSAPAGGGNQPQHF.

This clonotype was seen a few times. CDR3 sequence: CASSLRAGGDTGELFF. Written as DNA, the CDR3 is TGTGCCAGCAGCTTAAGAGCGGGGGGGGACACCGGGGAGCTGTTTTTT. This chain uses TRBV7-3 with TRBJ2-2; 10 bases map to TRBD2. Unmatched junction bases numbered 2, after V lost 1 base and J lost 3 bases. CDR1 and CDR2 (germline): SGHTA, FQGTGA. This CDR3 has 16 residues.

The chain joins TRBV6-1 to TRBJ2-7, with unresolved D. Trimming cost V 0 bases and J 0 bases, with 9 bases left between them. The CDR3 length is 15 residues. CDR1 and CDR2 from the germline V gene are MNHNS and SASEGT. In DNA, the CDR3 is TGTGCCAGCAGTGAAGCTCCAGTCGGCTCCTACGAGCAGTACTTC. Amino acid sequence: CASSEAPVGSYEQYF.

This clonotype appeared a few times. This sequence joins TRBV7-8 and TRBJ2-5, with TRBD1 as a possible D gene (6 bases). The CDR3 sequence is 13 residues long. V shed 5 bases and J shed 5 bases, with 12 bases lying between them. Germline CDR1 SGHVS, CDR2 FQNEAQ. CDR3 sequence reads: CASSGYRVETQYF. The CDR3 nucleotides are TGTGCCAGCAGCGGCTACAGGGTGGAGACCCAGTACTTC.

The V gene is TRBV10-3, the J gene TRBJ2-2; D is perhaps TRBD2 (6 bases). CDR3 length: 14 amino acids. Germline CDR1 is ENHRY and CDR2 is SYGVKD. V lost 4 bases and J lost 2, with 8 bases in between. The CDR3 loop reads CAISVAANTGELFF. The DNA for the CDR3 is TGTGCCATCAGTGTAGCGGCTAACACCGGGGAGCTGTTTTTT.

The chain recombines TRBV10-2 with TRBJ2-1; 8 bases map to TRBD1. In germline, CDR1 is WSHSY, CDR2 SAAADI. With 11 bases clipped from V and 5 bases from J, the junction kept 8 bases outside the gene matches. The CDR3 runs 13 residues. The CDR3 nucleotides read TGCGCCCCCGGACAGGGCAATCACAATGAGCAGTTCTTC. The encoded protein is CAPGQGNHNEQFF.

This clonotype has a handful of counts. The chain has TRBV7-9 and TRBJ2-3, with D uncertain. Per germline, CDR1 SEHNR and CDR2 FQNEAQ (reference sequence). The CDR3 loop spans 13 amino acids. Trimming removed 8 bases at V and 0 bases at J, with 9 bases between. This CDR3 is CASDEGSTDTQYF. The CDR3 coding sequence is TGTGCCAGCGATGAAGGGAGCACAGATACGCAGTATTTT.

This clonotype was seen repeatedly, ten times or more. The chain uses TRBV12-3 or TRBV12-4 and TRBJ2-1; 8 bases align to TRBD2. V trimming: 3 bases; J trimming: 7 bases; junction bases outside the gene matches: 5. The CDR3 is made up of 14 amino acids. In DNA form, the CDR3 reads TGTGCCAGCAGTTTCCGGGAGGGGAGAAATGAGCAGTTCTTC. Translating gives CASSFREGRNEQFF.

This clonotype was seen a few times. V is TRBV6-1 and J is TRBJ1-1; D gene unclear. CDR3 length: 13 residues. Trimming stripped 1 base from V and 0 bases from J, with 3 bases between. CDR1 is MNHNS and CDR2 is SASEGT in the germline V gene. The CDR3 loop reads CASSEGVNTEAFF. DNA for the CDR3: TGTGCCAGCAGTGAAGGAGTGAACACTGAAGCTTTCTTT.

This clonotype was detected only a few times. This sequence joins TRBV19 and TRBJ2-1, with TRBD2 identical over 7 bases. Per the germline V gene, CDR1 is LNHDA and CDR2 is SQIVND (reference sequence). The CDR3 length is 15 residues. Unmatched junction bases numbered 7, after V lost 7 bases and J lost 1 base. CDR3 sequence reads: CASTRDYLSYNEQFF. CDR3 DNA sequence: TGTGCCAGTACCAGGGACTATCTTTCCTACAATGAGCAGTTCTTC.

This clonotype was counted between two and nine times. V gene TRBV12-3 or TRBV12-4 combines with J gene TRBJ1-1; 8 bases fit TRBD1. This CDR3 contains 14 residues. V gave up 7 bases and J gave up 5 bases; unmatched junction bases: 9. In nucleotides, the CDR3 is TGTGCCAGCAATATCGGACAGGGTGGAACTGAAGCTTTCTTT. It translates to CASNIGQGGTEAFF.

This chain links TRBV4-1 with TRBJ2-3; 10 nucleotides agree with TRBD2. The V segment lost 2 bases and the J segment 2 bases; nucleotides outside the gene matches: 4. The CDR3 covers 16 residues. Germline V lookup: CDR1 MGHRA, CDR2 YSYEKL. The CDR3 sequence is CASSQLAGGFTDTQYF. CDR3 bases: TGCGCCAGCAGCCAATTAGCGGGAGGATTCACAGATACGCAGTATTTT.

V usage is TRBV18 and J usage is TRBJ2-7; 12 nucleotides agree with TRBD2. CDR3 length: 17 amino acids. Germline V gene sequence: CDR1 KGHSH, CDR2 LQKENI. V shed 3 bases, J shed 2 bases, and the junction held 8 bases outside the gene matches. CDR3: CASSPDILAGGPYEQYF. The DNA for the CDR3 is TGTGCCAGCTCACCGGACATCCTAGCGGGAGGGCCCTACGAGCAGTACTTC. Supplemented by reference TRBV18 and TRBJ2-7, the full variable domain reads NAGVMQNPRHLVRRRGQEARLRCSPMKGHSHVYWYRQLPEEGLKFMVYLQKENIIDESGMPKERFSAEFPKEGPSILRIQQVVRGDSAAYFCASSPDILAGGPYEQYFGPGTRLTVT.

This sequence joins TRBV7-9 and TRBJ2-1; 10 nucleotides line up with TRBD2. This CDR3 spans 15 amino acids. V lost 5 bases to trimming and J lost 5 bases; unmatched junction nucleotides: 6. In germline, CDR1 is SEHNR, CDR2 FQNEAQ (reference sequence). CDR3 residues: CASSPSGGLNNEQFF. In DNA, the CDR3 is TGTGCCAGCAGCCCTAGCGGGGGACTTAACAATGAGCAGTTCTTC.

Comments on this clonotype: The germline gene is not matched at one end of the junction; a read error may be the cause. The rearrangement joins TRBV7-7 to TRBJ2-5; 9 nucleotides agree with TRBD1. The germline gives CDR1 SSHAT, CDR2 FNYEAQ (reference sequence). The CDR3 extends over 14 amino acids. The CDR3 region is CASSSRDREETQYF. The DNA for the CDR3 is TGTGCTAGCAGCTCCAGGGACAGGGAAGAGACCCAGTACTTC.

This clonotype occurred a few times. The chain employs TRBV2 and TRBJ2-5; 12 positions agree with TRBD2. V dropped 4 bases and J dropped 5; count of bases not matched to a gene: 2. The CDR3 contains 14 residues. The germline gives CDR1 SNHLY, CDR2 FYNNEI. The CDR3: CASSGGTSGETQYF. CDR3 bases: TGTGCCAGCAGTGGAGGGACTAGCGGGGAGACCCAGTACTTC.

This sequence joins TRBV12-3 or TRBV12-4 and TRBJ1-5; 8 bases match TRBD1. There are 12 residues in the CDR3. The junction had 5 bases not matched to a gene; V was cut back by 4 bases and J by 12 bases. CDR3 residues: CASSSGQGRQHF. As DNA, the CDR3 is TGTGCCAGCAGTTCCGGACAGGGCCGCCAGCATTTT.

The chain carries TRBV5-4 and TRBJ1-1, with 7 positions matching TRBD1. Germline CDR1 reads SGHNT; CDR2 reads YYREEE (reference sequence). The J segment lost 1 base and the V segment lost 0 bases, leaving 6 bases of the junction unmatched. The CDR3 sequence is 16 residues long. The CDR3 reads CASSLGQGSENTEAFF. The CDR3, as DNA: TGTGCCAGCAGCTTGGGACAGGGTAGCGAGAACACTGAAGCTTTCTTT.

This clonotype was seen a handful of times. The rearrangement links TRBV20-1 to TRBJ1-1; no clear D. In germline, CDR1 is DFQATT, CDR2 SNEGSKA (reference sequence). Deletions cut 5 bases from V and 2 bases from J, with 15 bases between. This CDR3 spans 14 amino acids. This CDR3 is CSARRSVINTEAFF. The DNA for the CDR3 is TGCAGTGCTCGGAGATCAGTAATAAACACTGAAGCTTTCTTT.